One sample yielded the 8 T cell receptor beta chains listed below, sequenced in a study of cytomegalovirus exposure and HLA in healthy donors. PCR was performed using 60 Vbeta and 13 Jbeta primers. The table came from immunoSEQ multiplex PCR; TCRdb's copy has only in-frame clones and leaves some out. The sample has 100,000 to 150,000 clones; over 70% are singletons. Input material: PBMCs. These receptor sequences come from a woman aged 45 to 65 in good health and CMV-seronegative.

V and J are TRBV2 and TRBJ2-7; D remains unclear. CDR1 is SNHLY and CDR2 is FYNNEI in the germline V gene. This CDR3 is built from 11 residues. V was pared by 5 bases and J by 6 bases, with 8 bases between. The CDR3 bases are TGTGCCAGCAGTCTCGCGCCCGAGCAGTACTTC. It encodes CASSLAPEQYF.

The rearrangement links TRBV5-5 to TRBJ1-4; 7 nucleotides line up with TRBD1. With 3 bases clipped from V and 0 bases from J, the junction kept 8 bases outside the gene matches. CDR3 length: 17 residues. Germline values: CDR1 SGHKS, CDR2 YYEKEE (reference sequence). In DNA, the CDR3 is TGTGCCAGCAGCTCCGGGACAGCGACCACAACTAATGAAAAACTGTTTTTT. Translating gives CASSSGTATTTNEKLFF. Drawing the rest from reference TRBV5-5 and TRBJ1-4, the complete variable domain is DAGVTQSPTHLIKTRGQQVTLRCSPISGHKSVSWYQQVLGQGPQFIFQYYEKEERGRGNFPDRFSARQFPNYSSELNVNALLLGDSALYLCASSSGTATTTNEKLFFGSGTQLSVL.

J is TRBJ2-1 and V is TRBV7-2; 8 positions agree with TRBD2. CDR1 SGHTA and CDR2 FQGNSA come from the germline V gene. CDR3 size: 16 residues. J lost 0 bases, V lost 6 bases, and 7 bases had no gene match. The CDR3 reads CASRPRGGASYNEQFF. Written as DNA, the CDR3 is TGTGCCAGCAGGCCCCGGGGGGGGGCCTCCTACAATGAGCAGTTCTTC.

This clone was detected once. J is TRBJ2-7 and V is TRBV5-4; 7 bases align to TRBD1. The CDR3 covers 15 residues. Germline CDR1 and CDR2: SGHNT and YYREEE (reference sequence). With 1 base clipped from V and 3 bases from J, the junction kept 7 bases outside the gene matches. The CDR3 region has the DNA TGTGCCAGCAGCTTGTCTGGACAGGCAATCTACGAGCAGTACTTC. It codes for CASSLSGQAIYEQYF.

The chain has TRBV18 and TRBJ2-5; the match to TRBD2 covers 9 bases. Germline V gene lookup returns CDR1 KGHSH and CDR2 LQKENI. The length of the CDR3 is 15 residues. Trimming removed 4 bases from V and 3 bases from J; junction bases left unmatched: 6. The CDR3 region has the DNA TGTGCCAGCTCACTGCTAGCGGGACGAGAAGAGACCCAGTACTTC. It encodes CASSLLAGREETQYF. Drawing the rest from reference TRBV18 and TRBJ2-5, the complete variable domain is NAGVMQNPRHLVRRRGQEARLRCSPMKGHSHVYWYRQLPEEGLKFMVYLQKENIIDESGMPKERFSAEFPKEGPSILRIQQVVRGDSAAYFCASSLLAGREETQYFGPGTRLLVL.

The rearrangement uses TRBV7-2 and TRBJ2-2, with unresolved D. The germline V gene has CDR1 SGHTA and CDR2 FQGNSA. Trimming shortened V by 7 bases and J by 1 base, and 10 bases separated the two germline ends. The CDR3 runs 14 residues. The CDR3 bases are TGTGCCAGCATCAACCAGATGAACACCGGGGAGCTGTTTTTT. It yields the protein CASINQMNTGELFF.

V gene TRBV4-3 combines with J gene TRBJ2-1; 8 bases line up with TRBD2. The CDR3 sequence is 15 residues long. In germline, CDR1 is LGHNA, CDR2 YSLEER. Trimming removed 5 bases from V and 5 bases from J; junction bases left unmatched: 8. This chain's CDR3 is CASSSTTSGNNEQFF. CDR3 bases: TGCGCCAGCAGCTCCACTACTAGCGGAAACAATGAGCAGTTCTTC.

The chain employs TRBV4-2 and TRBJ1-2, with D perhaps matching TRBD1 (5 bases). The CDR3 sequence is 17 residues long. Trimming took 1 base from V and 3 from J, leaving 18 bases between them. CDR1 LGHNA and CDR2 YNFKEQ come from the germline V gene. The CDR3 loop is CASSQVGAGGRDYGYTF. The CDR3 coding sequence is TGTGCCAGCAGCCAAGTTGGGGCCGGAGGGAGGGACTATGGCTACACCTTC.